The 27 T cell receptor beta chains reported below all come from one sample, sequenced in a study of T-cell reconstitution after alpha-beta-depleted transplantation in children. Unique molecular identifiers were incorporated when the TCRbeta library was constructed. TCRdb independently ran MiXCR on the PCR reads; one entry per CDR3 protein. Of 500,000 to 650,000 distinct CDR3 sequences listed, 11% are singletons. The sequencing used PBMCs, mostly from graft donor cells, collected 180 days after TCRalphabeta/CD19-depleted stem cell transplant. The receptors were sampled from a female patient aged 2 to 10 who had a stem cell transplant for aplastic anemia, so the T cells may come from the graft donor.

This clonotype was observed a handful of times. The chain recombines TRBV4-2 with TRBJ2-1, with 9 bases lining up with TRBD1. CDR3 length: 18 residues. Trimming cost V 2 bases and J 7 bases; bases outside gene matches: 15. Germline CDR1 LGHNA, CDR2 YNFKEQ. CDR3 residues: CASSQKYDPRQGENEQFF. The CDR3 DNA follows: TGTGCCAGCAGCCAAAAATATGATCCGAGACAGGGGGAAAATGAGCAGTTCTTC.

The sample holds a few counts of this clonotype. The rearrangement uses TRBV28 and TRBJ2-7, with 7 nucleotides matching TRBD2. From germline, CDR1 is MDHEN and CDR2 SYDVKM. The CDR3 length is 14 residues. The junction had 7 bases not matched to a gene; V was cut back by 7 bases and J by 1 base. CDR3 sequence reads: CASTLGGKSYEQYF. The CDR3 nucleotides read TGTGCCAGCACCCTGGGGGGGAAATCCTACGAGCAGTACTTC. Looking up the rest from reference TRBV28 and TRBJ2-7 gives the full variable domain: DVKVTQSSRYLVKRTGEKVFLECVQDMDHENMFWYRQDPGLGLRLIYFSYDVKMKEKGDIPEGYSVSREKKERFSLILESASTNQTSMYLCASTLGGKSYEQYFGPGTRLTVT.

This chain uses TRBV20-1 with TRBJ2-1; D remains ambiguous. From germline, CDR1 is DFQATT and CDR2 SNEGSKA (reference sequence). This CDR3 comprises 16 residues. Trimming pared 1 base from V and 0 bases from J, leaving 13 bases between. The CDR3 nucleotides are TGCAGTGCTAGAGGGGGTGCTAGGGACTCCTACAATGAGCAGTTCTTC. It codes for CSARGGARDSYNEQFF.

In this sample, this clonotype turned up a few times. The chain employs TRBV27 and TRBJ2-2, with D perhaps TRBD1 (6 bases). CDR3 length: 15 residues. CDR1 and CDR2 (germline): MNHEY, SMNVEV (reference sequence). V lost 3 bases and J lost 1, with 9 bases in between. The DNA of the CDR3 is TGTGCCAGCAGTTTCGAACAGGGGAACACCGGGGAGCTGTTTTTT. It translates to CASSFEQGNTGELFF.

The J gene is TRBJ1-3, the V gene TRBV20-1, with unresolved D. The CDR3 covers 15 residues. CDR1 is DFQATT and CDR2 is SNEGSKA in the germline V gene (reference sequence). The ends were cut back, 5 bases at V and 0 bases at J, with 14 bases in the middle. The CDR3 here is CSADRTGYSGNTIYF. The DNA for the CDR3 is TGCAGTGCTGATCGAACGGGATACTCTGGAAACACCATATATTTT.

The chain is built from TRBV7-2 and TRBJ2-3, with a weak D call TRBD2 (6 bases). The CDR3 sequence is 16 residues long. The ends were cut back, 5 bases at V and 0 bases at J, with 15 bases in the middle. Germline values: CDR1 SGHTA, CDR2 FQGNSA. The DNA of the CDR3 is TGTGCCAGCAGCCAACAGGAGGGTATAAGCACAGATACGCAGTATTTT. Amino acid sequence: CASSQQEGISTDTQYF.

This clonotype occurred a few times. This rearrangement joins TRBV13 to TRBJ2-7, with D possibly called TRBD1 or TRBD2 (6 bases each). CDR1 is PRHDT and CDR2 is FYEKMQ in the germline V gene (reference sequence). The CDR3 covers 12 residues. V lost 2 bases, J lost 6 bases, and 8 bases lay in between. The CDR3 protein is CASSLRGVEQYV. DNA for the CDR3: TGTGCCAGCAGCTTAAGGGGGGTCGAGCAGTACGTC.

This chain connects TRBV7-9 to TRBJ1-5; D is unclear. CDR3 length equals 15 residues. V was cut by 1 base and J by 0 bases, with 7 bases left in between. The germline gives CDR1 SEHNR, CDR2 FQNEAQ (reference sequence). CDR3 DNA sequence: TGTGCCAGCAGCTTAGGACGGTTTAGCAATCAGCCCCAGCATTTT. Translating gives CASSLGRFSNQPQHF.

This chain joins TRBV20-1 and TRBJ2-1, with 8 positions matching TRBD2. V was clipped by 0 bases and J by 8 bases; unmatched bases: 9. The CDR3 has 15 residues. Germline CDR1 DFQATT, CDR2 SNEGSKA (reference sequence). This CDR3 reads CSARDPGRAWHEQFF. The CDR3 DNA reads TGCAGTGCTAGAGATCCCGGGAGGGCCTGGCATGAGCAGTTCTTC.

The chain employs TRBV9 and TRBJ2-6; the D is unclear. Between the trimmed V and J ends, which lost 2 bases and 0 bases, there was a span of 9 bases. CDR1 SGDLS and CDR2 YYNGEE come from the germline V gene. The CDR3 sequence is 16 residues long. The CDR3 spells CASSVFVASGANVLTF. The CDR3 region has the DNA TGTGCCAGCAGCGTTTTTGTCGCCTCTGGGGCCAACGTCCTGACTTTC. The whole variable domain, remainder taken from reference TRBV9 and TRBJ2-6, is DSGVTQTPKHLITATGQRVTLRCSPRSGDLSVYWYQQSLDQGLQFLIQYYNGEERAKGNILERFSAQQFPDLHSELNLSSLELGDSALYFCASSVFVASGANVLTFGAGSRLTVL.

The chain is built from TRBV18 and TRBJ2-3, with a possible D match to TRBD2 (5 bases). The CDR3 runs to 14 residues. V lost 1 base to trimming and J lost 1 base, with 6 bases between them. Germline V gene lookup returns CDR1 KGHSH and CDR2 LQKENI. The CDR3 bases are TGTGCCAGCTCACCACTAGCGCGCACAGATACGCAGTATTTT. It yields the protein CASSPLARTDTQYF. The full variable domain, rest sourced from reference TRBV18 and TRBJ2-3, is NAGVMQNPRHLVRRRGQEARLRCSPMKGHSHVYWYRQLPEEGLKFMVYLQKENIIDESGMPKERFSAEFPKEGPSILRIQQVVRGDSAAYFCASSPLARTDTQYFGPGTRLTVL.

The table lists this clonotype with many counts. The chain employs TRBV27 and TRBJ1-5; a possible D gene is TRBD1 (6 bases). Germline assignment: CDR1 MNHEY and CDR2 SMNVEV (reference sequence). V gave up 2 bases and J gave up 0 bases, with 11 bases separating them. The CDR3 consists of 16 residues. The DNA of the CDR3 is TGTGCCAGCAGTTTAGGGAGGGGGGGTAGCAATCAGCCCCAGCATTTT. It codes for CASSLGRGGSNQPQHF.

A few counts support this clonotype. The rearrangement uses TRBV4-3 and TRBJ2-1, with 8 bases aligning to TRBD1. V lost 1 base to trimming and J lost 1 base; unmatched junction nucleotides: 3. Germline V CDR1 and CDR2: LGHNA, YSLEER. The CDR3 is 16 residues long. The DNA of the CDR3 is TGCGCCAGCAGCCAAGCCACAGGGGGGTCCTACAATGAGCAGTTCTTC. This codes for CASSQATGGSYNEQFF.

This clonotype appeared a few times. V gene TRBV15 combines with J gene TRBJ2-7; D not resolved. Germline values: CDR1 LNHNV, CDR2 YYDKDF (reference sequence). V lost 0 bases and J lost 2, with 8 bases in between. The CDR3 consists of 14 residues. The CDR3 spells CATSRDLRTYEQYV. Here the CDR3 DNA reads TGTGCCACCAGCAGAGATCTGAGGACCTACGAGCAGTACGTC.

The chain uses TRBV11-1 and TRBJ1-4; tentative D call: TRBD1 (5 bases). CDR1 and CDR2 from the germline V gene are SGHAT and FQDESV (reference sequence). V gave up 5 bases and J gave up 5 bases, with 15 bases separating them. The CDR3 length is 15 residues. CDR3 region: CASSPLRRGNEKLFF. CDR3 bases: TGTGCCAGCAGCCCATTAAGACGGGGGAATGAAAAACTGTTTTTT.

In its sample, this clonotype was seen a few times. The chain recombines TRBV9 with TRBJ2-7; D may be TRBD2 (6 bases). V shed 0 bases and J shed 0 bases, with 16 bases lying between them. The CDR3 sequence is 17 residues long. Germline assignment: CDR1 SGDLS and CDR2 YYNGEE. DNA of the CDR3: TGTGCCAGCAGCGTAGATCCTCTCGCTAGCGTCTCCTACGAGCAGTACTTC. This translates into CASSVDPLASVSYEQYF.

This clonotype appeared many times. The chain recombines TRBV20-1 with TRBJ1-5; 7 bases are shared with TRBD1. Trimming removed 6 bases from V and 2 bases from J; junction bases left unmatched: 13. Germline loops: CDR1 DFQATT, CDR2 SNEGSKA (reference sequence). The CDR3 runs to 16 residues. The CDR3 region is CSAWREGAWGNQPQHF. The CDR3 DNA is TGCAGTGCCTGGCGGGAGGGGGCGTGGGGCAATCAGCCCCAGCATTTT.

The V gene is TRBV5-1, the J gene TRBJ1-6, with D possibly matching TRBD1 (6 bases). CDR1 is SGHRS and CDR2 is YFSETQ in the germline V gene. The CDR3 totals 18 residues. Deletions cut 0 bases from V and 3 bases from J, with 16 bases between. The CDR3 DNA reads TGCGCCAGCAGCTTGGCGGACCTCGGACAGATCTATAATTCACCCCTCCACTTT. Protein: CASSLADLGQIYNSPLHF.

This clonotype was counted many times. The chain couples TRBV6-5 to TRBJ2-7, with unresolved D. Trimming pared 8 bases from V and 5 bases from J, leaving 10 bases between. CDR3 size: 11 residues. Germline CDR1 and CDR2: MNHEY and SVGAGI. This CDR3 reads CASGPDNEQYF. The CDR3 nucleotides are TGTGCCAGCGGGCCCGATAACGAGCAGTACTTC.

This clonotype was seen more than once but under ten times. J is TRBJ2-7 and V is TRBV20-1; 11 bases fit TRBD2. Germline V gene lookup returns CDR1 DFQATT and CDR2 SNEGSKA (reference sequence). J gave up 3 bases and V 0 bases, and 7 bases lay outside the gene matches. This CDR3 comprises 16 residues. The CDR3 coding sequence is TGCAGTGCTAGAGATGACAAAGGACTAGCGGGCTACGAGCAGTACTTC. Translating gives CSARDDKGLAGYEQYF.

The chain carries TRBV25-1 and TRBJ1-2; D not certain. The CDR3 consists of 12 residues. Germline V CDR1 and CDR2: MGHDK, SYGVNS. Trimming pared 1 base from V and 4 bases from J, leaving 4 bases between. The CDR3 coding sequence is TGTGCCAGCAGTGAATCCGGCTATGGCTACACCTTC. Its translation is CASSESGYGYTF.

The chain has TRBV12-3 or TRBV12-4 and TRBJ2-1, with D unclear. V was cut by 4 bases and J by 6 bases, with 4 bases left in between. CDR3 length: 11 amino acids. CDR3 DNA sequence: TGTGCCAGCAGTTATCGCAATGAGCAGTTCTTC. Protein product: CASSYRNEQFF.

This clonotype was observed many times. This chain joins TRBV6-1 and TRBJ2-4, with 12 bases lining up with TRBD1. CDR1 and CDR2 (germline): MNHNS, SASEGT. With 6 bases clipped from V and 2 bases from J, the junction kept 11 bases outside the gene matches. The CDR3 sequence is 18 residues long. The CDR3 region is CASRPGQGAHYTKNIQYF. DNA for the CDR3: TGTGCCAGCAGACCGGGACAGGGGGCGCATTATACCAAAAACATTCAGTACTTC.

This clonotype came up a few times. The V gene is TRBV28, the J gene TRBJ1-5, with 9 bases identical to TRBD1. With 9 bases clipped from V and 3 bases from J, the junction kept 9 bases outside the gene matches. In germline, CDR1 is MDHEN, CDR2 SYDVKM. The CDR3 has 15 amino acids. The DNA for the CDR3 is TGTGCCAGTTTACGGACAGGGGCCCTCAATCAGCCCCAGCATTTT. The encoded protein is CASLRTGALNQPQHF.

V is TRBV11-2 and J is TRBJ2-7; the match to TRBD2 covers 7 bases. J gave up 2 bases and V 0 bases, and 4 bases lay outside the gene matches. CDR3 length: 15 amino acids. The V gene's germline CDR1 is SGHAT and CDR2 FQNNGV. The CDR3 DNA sequence: TGTGCCAGCAGCTTAGAGACTAGCAGTCCCTACGAGCAGTACTTC. Translated: CASSLETSSPYEQYF.

The chain is built from TRBV5-1 and TRBJ2-1, with D tentatively TRBD1 or TRBD2 (5 bases each). Germline V gene data show CDR1 as SGHRS and CDR2 as YFSETQ. V was clipped by 4 bases and J by 2 bases, with 13 bases between them. The CDR3 has 15 residues. CDR3 protein: CASSPGTSPYNEQFF. The DNA of the CDR3 is TGCGCCAGCAGCCCCGGGACGAGTCCCTACAATGAGCAGTTCTTC. The full variable domain, its missing parts supplied by reference TRBV5-1 and TRBJ2-1, is KAGVTQTPRYLIKTRGQQVTLSCSPISGHRSVSWYQQTPGQGLQFLFEYFSETQRNKGNFPGRFSGRQFSNSRSEMNVSTLELGDSALYLCASSPGTSPYNEQFFGPGTRLTVL.

This clonotype was found a few times. The chain couples TRBV3-1 to TRBJ2-5, with TRBD2 matching 12 bases. The CDR3 extends over 17 amino acids. The V segment lost 1 base and the J segment 1 base; nucleotides outside the gene matches: 4. Germline V lookup: CDR1 LGHDT, CDR2 YNNKEL (reference sequence). The CDR3 nucleotides are TGTGCCAGCAGCCAAGCCGGGACTAGCGGGTCCCAAGAGACCCAGTACTTC. It is translated as CASSQAGTSGSQETQYF.